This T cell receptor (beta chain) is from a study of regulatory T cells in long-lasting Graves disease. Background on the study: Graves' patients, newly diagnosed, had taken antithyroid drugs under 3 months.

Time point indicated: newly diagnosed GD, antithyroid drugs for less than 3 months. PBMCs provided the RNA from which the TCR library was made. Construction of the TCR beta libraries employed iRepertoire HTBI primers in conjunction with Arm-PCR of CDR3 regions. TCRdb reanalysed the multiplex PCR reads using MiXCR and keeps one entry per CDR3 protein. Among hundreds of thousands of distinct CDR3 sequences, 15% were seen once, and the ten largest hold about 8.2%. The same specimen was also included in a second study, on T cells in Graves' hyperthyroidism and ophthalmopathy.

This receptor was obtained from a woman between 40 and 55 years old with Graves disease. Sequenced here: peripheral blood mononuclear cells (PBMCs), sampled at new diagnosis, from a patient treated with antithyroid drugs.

The DNA for the CDR3 is TGTGCCAGCAGCCAAGGAGTTTTTAGCACAGATACGCAGTATTTT. Translating it yields CASSQGVFSTDTQYF. The V call is TRBV4-2, the J call TRBJ2-3; D not resolved. In germline, CDR1 is LGHNA, CDR2 YNFKEQ. Trimming cost V 1 base and J 0 bases, with 8 bases left between them. This CDR3 has 15 amino acids.